Each of the 13 T cell receptor beta chains below was sequenced from the same sample in a study of blood T cells in healthy people across ages. A second PCR of about 7 to 12 cycles used a sample-barcoded 5' primer and a J-beta primer mix. TCRdb redid the calling of the 5' RACE reads with MiXCR, one entry per CDR3 protein. This sample has some 550,000 distinct CDR3 sequences, with around half found just once. Specimen: blood. The receptor source for this set is a man older than 75 in good health.

The chain joins TRBV15 to TRBJ1-6; 8 bases fit TRBD1. The length of the CDR3 is 16 residues. V gave up 0 bases and J gave up 6 bases; unmatched junction bases: 4. Germline CDR1 reads LNHNV; CDR2 reads YYDKDF (reference sequence). The CDR3 DNA is TGTGCCACCAGCAGAGACAGGGGGCAAATTAATTCACCCCTCCACTTT. This sequence encodes CATSRDRGQINSPLHF.

On this clonotype: Being one base from a much bigger clone, this may be a read error. The chain couples TRBV7-9 to TRBJ1-2; perhaps TRBD1 as D (5 bases). The CDR3 extends over 13 amino acids. Trimming took off 5 bases at V and 5 bases at J, with 12 bases between the two ends. CDR1 SEHNR and CDR2 FQNEAQ come from the germline V gene (reference sequence). In DNA, the CDR3 is TGTGCCAGCAGCCCCGCAGGGCCATATGGCTACACCTTC. Residues: CASSPAGPYGYTF.

The rearrangement links TRBV15 to TRBJ2-5; no firm D call. The J call may be in error: the DNA end matches TRBJ2-7 better. CDR1 is LNHNV, CDR2 YYDKDF, per germline (reference sequence). There are 14 residues in the CDR3. CDR3 DNA: TGTGCCACCAGCAGAGATCGTTCTCTTCTCGAGCAGTACTTC. It yields the protein CATSRDRSLLEQYF.

The genes are TRBV14 and TRBJ2-2, with D unclear. The ends were cut back, 4 bases at V and 6 bases at J, with 9 bases in the middle. From germline, CDR1 is SGHDN and CDR2 FVKESK. CDR3 length: 13 residues. CDR3 DNA: TGTGCCAGCAGCCTTGTCGTTCCCGGGGAGCTGTTTTTT. As protein: CASSLVVPGELFF.

This clonotype was seen more than once but under ten times. This chain uses TRBV7-3 with TRBJ2-5, with unresolved D. The J call is uncertain, as TRBJ2-7 better fits the DNA end. This CDR3 is 15 amino acids long. The germline V gene encodes CDR1 SGHTA and CDR2 FQGTGA. The CDR3 sequence is CASSLSPGGAYEQYF. The CDR3 DNA sequence: TGTGCCAGCAGCTTAAGTCCCGGTGGCGCCTACGAGCAGTACTTC.

The V gene is TRBV5-6, the J gene TRBJ2-7; 8 bases line up with TRBD1. Germline V gives CDR1 SGHDT, CDR2 YYEEEE. This CDR3 spans 17 amino acids. With 3 bases clipped from V and 3 bases from J, the junction kept 14 bases outside the gene matches. The CDR3 DNA reads as TGTGCCAGCAGCTCAGACGGGGTGACAGGGGTTTTCTACGAGCAGTACTTC. Translating gives CASSSDGVTGVFYEQYF.

This clonotype was counted a few times. V and J are TRBV20-1 and TRBJ2-4; D may be TRBD2 (6 bases). Germline V CDR1 and CDR2: DFQATT, SNEGSKA (reference sequence). This CDR3 has 13 residues. The V gene lost 3 bases and the J gene lost 6 bases, with 12 bases spanning the gap. The CDR3 DNA follows: TGCAGTGCTAGTCCGGGAGAGCTAAACATTCAGTACTTC. Encoded protein: CSASPGELNIQYF.

This rearrangement joins TRBV14 to TRBJ2-7, with unresolved D. The end of the DNA aligns better with TRBJ2-5, so the J call may be wrong. This CDR3 has 12 residues. In germline, CDR1 is SGHDN, CDR2 FVKESK. The chain's CDR3 is CASSQNPVTQYF. DNA of the CDR3: TGTGCCAGCAGCCAAAATCCCGTGACCCAGTACTTC.

The chain is built from TRBV28 and TRBJ2-7; D gene unclear. Germline CDR1 and CDR2: MDHEN and SYDVKM. This CDR3 contains 14 residues. Between the trimmed V and J ends, which lost 5 bases and 3 bases, there was a span of 14 bases. The DNA for the CDR3 is TGTGCCAGCAGTCTCACACCGTCCCGCTACGAGCAGTACTTC. Translating gives CASSLTPSRYEQYF. The variable domain in full, completed from reference TRBV28 and TRBJ2-7, reads DVKVTQSSRYLVKRTGEKVFLECVQDMDHENMFWYRQDPGLGLRLIYFSYDVKMKEKGDIPEGYSVSREKKERFSLILESASTNQTSMYLCASSLTPSRYEQYFGPGTRLTVT.

The rearrangement joins TRBV25-1 to TRBJ2-2, with TRBD1 matching over 9 bases. CDR1 is MGHDK, CDR2 SYGVNS, per germline. V dropped 6 bases and J dropped 3; count of bases not matched to a gene: 8. The CDR3 runs 16 residues. The CDR3 here is CASRDTRTGDTGELFF. The CDR3 DNA reads TGTGCCAGCAGAGACACCCGGACAGGGGACACCGGGGAGCTGTTTTTT.

Concerning this clonotype itself: At one boundary the junction diverges from the germline segment, which might be a read error. V is TRBV5-1 and J is TRBJ1-2; D call uncertain. This CDR3 region has 15 residues. Germline lookup yields CDR1 SGHRS and CDR2 YFSETQ. CDR3 in DNA: TGCGACAGCAGCTTGGCCGGAAGCAATATTCATGGCTACACCTTC. Protein product: CDSSLAGSNIHGYTF.

The gene calls are TRBV9 and TRBJ2-5; TRBD1 matches at 7 bases. V lost 4 bases, J lost 2 bases, and 8 bases stayed unmatched. In germline, CDR1 is SGDLS, CDR2 YYNGEE. The CDR3 sequence is 15 residues long. The CDR3 spells CASSTGTDRQETQYF. The CDR3 nucleotides are TGTGCCAGCAGCACAGGGACAGACCGTCAAGAGACCCAGTACTTC.

This chain uses TRBV5-1 with TRBJ1-1; maybe TRBD1 (5 bases). CDR1 is SGHRS, CDR2 YFSETQ, per germline. V was clipped by 4 bases and J by 1 base, with 11 bases between them. The CDR3 is made up of 14 amino acids. CDR3 in amino acids: CASSLRQQNTEAFF. DNA of the CDR3: TGCGCCAGCAGCCTCAGACAGCAGAACACTGAAGCTTTCTTT. The variable domain in full, completed from reference TRBV5-1 and TRBJ1-1, reads KAGVTQTPRYLIKTRGQQVTLSCSPISGHRSVSWYQQTPGQGLQFLFEYFSETQRNKGNFPGRFSGRQFSNSRSEMNVSTLELGDSALYLCASSLRQQNTEAFFGQGTRLTVV.